This T cell receptor (beta chain) was captured by sequencing in a study of blood T cells in healthy people across ages. V lost 0 bases and J lost 9, with 6 bases in between. This CDR3 is built from 12 residues. The germline gives CDR1 SGHDN, CDR2 FVKESK. Study-wide results and limits: It was found that TCR beta diversity correlated strongly with the percentage of naive T cells.

This clonotype showed up just a few times. Its target is unknown. The authors ran a second PCR of roughly 6 to 12 cycles using a sample-barcoded 5' primer and a J-beta primer mix. From the 5' RACE reads, TCRdb called clonotypes with MiXCR, one entry per CDR3 protein. The sample lists about 1.8 million distinct CDR3 sequences, roughly 50% occurring once. The receptor was isolated from a middle-aged woman in good health. This chain joins TRBV14 and TRBJ2-1; D gene unclear. The specimen sequenced was blood. The CDR3 sequence: CASSQDSFEQFF. Here the CDR3 DNA reads TGTGCCAGCAGCCAAGATAGCTTTGAGCAGTTCTTC.